The 22 T cell receptor beta chains presented below share a single source sample, sequenced in a study of blood T cell repertoires in COVID-19 (dated by TCRdb to 2019 to 2021). Preparation of the library involved the immunoSEQ multiplex PCR assay. TCRdb obtained this table from immuneACCESS and retained in-frame rearrangements with V and J assigned. These tables miss some clones; where compared with another copy, unresolved V genes account for less than half of the shortfall, and the remainder is unexplained. Across this sample there are roughly 220,000 clones, with 86% seen only once. Under 4% of the sample comes from the top ten. The sequencing input was PBMCs or T cells enriched from blood (not recorded which). All receptors come from a woman aged 40 to 50 with acute COVID-19.

This clone was seen at least ten times. V is TRBV7-2 and J is TRBJ1-6; D is unresolved. Germline CDR1 reads SGHTA; CDR2 reads FQGNSA. The CDR3 is 13 residues long. Trimming stripped 2 bases from V and 9 bases from J, with 8 bases between. CDR3 sequence reads: CASSLQTASPLHF. The CDR3 region has the DNA TGTGCCAGCAGCTTACAGACTGCTTCACCCCTCCACTTT.

The chain joins TRBV5-1 to TRBJ2-2; a weak D match, TRBD2 (6 bases). The CDR3 is 16 residues long. V shed 2 bases and J shed 2 bases, with 13 bases lying between them. Germline values: CDR1 SGHRS, CDR2 YFSETQ. CDR3 sequence: CASSFTPGLNTGELFF. The CDR3 nucleotides read TGCGCCAGCAGCTTTACCCCGGGACTCAACACCGGGGAGCTGTTTTTT.

The chain carries TRBV5-1 and TRBJ2-3; D call uncertain. Trimming pared 0 bases from V and 0 bases from J, leaving 5 bases between. In germline, CDR1 is SGHRS, CDR2 YFSETQ. This CDR3 comprises 14 residues. The CDR3 DNA sequence: TGCGCCAGCAGCTTGGCCTCGAGCACAGATACGCAGTATTTT. Encoded protein: CASSLASSTDTQYF.

The rearrangement joins TRBV10-2 to TRBJ1-6; 7 bases match TRBD1. J gave up 10 bases and V 5 bases, and 8 bases lay outside the gene matches. Germline V CDR1 and CDR2: WSHSY, SAAADI. The CDR3 is 14 residues long. CDR3 nucleotide sequence: TGCGCCAGCAGTCCCTGGGGACAGTCCTCACCCCTCCACTTT. Amino acids: CASSPWGQSSPLHF.

The chain has TRBV6-5 and TRBJ1-3, with D perhaps matching TRBD1 (5 bases). Trimming cost V 2 bases and J 8 bases, with 16 bases left between them. The CDR3 sequence is 15 residues long. Germline values: CDR1 MNHEY, CDR2 SVGAGI. CDR3 protein: CASSYDPGRLDTIYF. CDR3 nucleotides: TGTGCCAGCAGTTACGACCCAGGGCGGCTGGACACCATATATTTT.

The chain is built from TRBV27 and TRBJ1-5, with D tentatively TRBD1 (5 bases). V was pared by 3 bases and J by 4 bases, with 7 bases between. The CDR3 runs 13 residues. Germline V gene data show CDR1 as MNHEY and CDR2 as SMNVEV (reference sequence). CDR3 loop: CASSFSGNQPQHF. The CDR3, as DNA: TGTGCCAGCAGTTTCTCAGGGAATCAGCCCCAGCATTTT.

This clone was seen only once. This sequence joins TRBV7-9 and TRBJ2-1; D may be TRBD1 (6 bases). This CDR3 has 16 amino acids. V was clipped by 1 base and J by 0 bases, with 10 bases between them. Germline loops: CDR1 SEHNR, CDR2 FQNEAQ (reference sequence). CDR3 residues: CASSLGGQISYNEQFF. CDR3 bases: TGTGCCAGCAGCTTAGGAGGACAGATCTCCTACAATGAGCAGTTCTTC.

The chain carries TRBV2 and TRBJ1-5, with D unclear. The CDR3 length is 13 residues. Germline CDR1 and CDR2: SNHLY and FYNNEI. V lost 3 bases to trimming and J lost 5 bases, with 8 bases between them. The CDR3 here is CASSDGPDQPQHF. The CDR3 DNA sequence: TGTGCCAGCAGTGATGGCCCCGATCAGCCCCAGCATTTT.

The genes are TRBV11-2 and TRBJ1-5, with D perhaps matching TRBD1 (5 bases). Germline V gives CDR1 SGHAT, CDR2 FQNNGV. The CDR3 has 15 amino acids. The V end lost 2 bases, the J end lost 2 bases, and 10 bases lay between the germline ends. CDR3 nucleotides: TGTGCCAGCAGCTTATCAAGGGGCCGCAATCAGCCCCAGCATTTT. It specifies CASSLSRGRNQPQHF. Full variable domain (outside the CDR3, taken from reference TRBV11-2 and TRBJ1-5): EAGVAQSPRYKIIEKRQSVAFWCNPISGHATLYWYQQILGQGPKLLIQFQNNGVVDDSQLPKDRFSAERLKGVDSTLKIQPAKLEDSAVYLCASSLSRGRNQPQHFGDGTRLSIL.

The chain is built from TRBV7-9 and TRBJ1-3, with 8 nucleotides matching TRBD1. The CDR3 covers 15 residues. The V and J ends lost 4 bases and 4 bases, in that order; junction bases with no gene match: 6. Germline V gene data show CDR1 as SEHNR and CDR2 as FQNEAQ (reference sequence). The CDR3 bases are TGTGCCAGCAGCTATCAGGGGGCGCGGGGAAACACCATATATTTT. Translated: CASSYQGARGNTIYF.

The count of this clone is one. The chain has TRBV6-1 and TRBJ2-7; no clear D. CDR1 is MNHNS, CDR2 SASEGT, per germline. With 3 bases removed from V and 6 bases from J, the gap between germline ends came to 6 bases. The CDR3 has 11 amino acids. DNA for the CDR3: TGTGCCAGCAGTGATTGGGCCGAGCAGTACTTC. Translation gives CASSDWAEQYF.

J is TRBJ1-2 and V is TRBV15; possible D gene TRBD1, 6 bases. This CDR3 has 17 residues. Germline V gene lookup returns CDR1 LNHNV and CDR2 YYDKDF (reference sequence). The V end lost 0 bases, the J end lost 3 bases, and 17 bases lay between the germline ends. The CDR3 sequence is CATSRDIKTGRDYGYTF. CDR3 coding DNA: TGTGCCACCAGCAGAGATATAAAAACAGGGCGTGACTATGGCTACACCTTC.

This chain uses TRBV6-1 with TRBJ2-3; the match to TRBD2 covers 7 bases. V was pared by 4 bases and J by 6 bases, with 13 bases of the junction left unmatched. Germline V gene sequence: CDR1 MNHNS, CDR2 SASEGT. The CDR3 sequence is 16 residues long. The CDR3 here is CASSVSRTRTSDTQYF. CDR3 sequence (DNA): TGTGCCAGCAGTGTGTCTCGGACTAGAACCTCGGATACGCAGTATTTT.

The rearrangement joins TRBV4-1 to TRBJ1-5; 8 bases match TRBD1. The junction had 8 bases not matched to a gene; V was cut back by 6 bases and J by 4 bases. CDR1 MGHRA and CDR2 YSYEKL come from the germline V gene. The CDR3 contains 15 residues. This CDR3 reads CASSKGTGVNQPQHF. CDR3 nucleotides: TGCGCCAGCAGTAAGGGGACAGGCGTAAATCAGCCCCAGCATTTT.

The chain is built from TRBV12-5 and TRBJ1-2, with D perhaps TRBD1 (6 bases). Germline loops: CDR1 LGHNT, CDR2 FRNRAP. CDR3 length: 14 amino acids. Trimming pared 2 bases from V and 6 bases from J, leaving 13 bases between. For the CDR3, the DNA is TGTGCTAGTGGTTTGCGAACTACAGGGCATGGCTACACCTTC. Amino acid sequence: CASGLRTTGHGYTF.

The chain uses TRBV2 and TRBJ1-1; D remains ambiguous. Germline-derived CDR1 and CDR2 are SNHLY and FYNNEI. The CDR3 has 14 residues. V shed 6 bases and J shed 0 bases, with 11 bases lying between them. In DNA form, the CDR3 reads TGTGCCAGCAGAACCAGACTCATGAACACTGAAGCTTTCTTT. Translation: CASRTRLMNTEAFF.

The rearrangement uses TRBV27 and TRBJ2-1; 8 nucleotides line up with TRBD2. Germline V gene lookup returns CDR1 MNHEY and CDR2 SMNVEV (reference sequence). With 6 bases clipped from V and 0 bases from J, the junction kept 4 bases outside the gene matches. The CDR3 loop spans 15 amino acids. For the CDR3, the DNA is TGTGCCAGCAGAAATAGCGGGGACTCCTACAATGAGCAGTTCTTC. Protein product: CASRNSGDSYNEQFF.

The chain employs TRBV2 and TRBJ1-1; D remains unclear. Germline V CDR1 and CDR2: SNHLY, FYNNEI. V was shortened by 2 bases and J by 2 bases, with 9 bases between the two germline ends. The CDR3 spans 14 residues. The CDR3, as DNA: TGTGCCAGCAGTGAAAGCACAGCAAACACTGAAGCTTTCTTT. Its protein product is CASSESTANTEAFF.

Many counts were recorded for this clone. The rearrangement links TRBV2 to TRBJ1-3; D gene unclear. Trimming shortened V by 5 bases and J by 4 bases, and 6 bases separated the two germline ends. The CDR3 extends over 12 amino acids. Germline assignment: CDR1 SNHLY and CDR2 FYNNEI. The CDR3 nucleotides read TGTGCCAGCAGTTTACAGGGAAACACCATATATTTT. Amino acids: CASSLQGNTIYF.

This chain joins TRBV18 and TRBJ1-5, with 8 positions matching TRBD1. The CDR3 extends over 15 amino acids. V lost 4 bases and J lost 5; bases outside the gene matches: 7. Germline V gene lookup returns CDR1 KGHSH and CDR2 LQKENI. CDR3 region: CASSLSRGRDQPQHF. CDR3 nucleotide sequence: TGTGCCAGCTCACTGTCCAGGGGGCGGGATCAGCCCCAGCATTTT.

The V and J genes are TRBV27 and TRBJ1-6, with D unresolved. With 7 bases removed from V and 7 bases from J, the gap between germline ends came to 8 bases. This CDR3 spans 12 amino acids. Germline V gives CDR1 MNHEY, CDR2 SMNVEV (reference sequence). CDR3: CASTTANSPLHF. CDR3 sequence (DNA): TGTGCCAGCACTACCGCCAATTCACCCCTCCACTTT.

V and J are TRBV27 and TRBJ1-1; unclear D gene. Germline CDR1 is MNHEY and CDR2 is SMNVEV (reference sequence). This CDR3 is built from 16 residues. Deletions cut 2 bases from V and 3 bases from J, with 16 bases between. The CDR3 region is CASSLRATGIYTEAFF. CDR3 nucleotides: TGTGCCAGCAGTTTAAGAGCTACGGGTATATACACTGAAGCTTTCTTT.